The next 23 T cell receptor beta chains were all read from a single sample in a study of blood T cell repertoires in COVID-19. Sequencing was performed with immunoSEQ multiplex PCR; in TCRdb, only in-frame clones are kept and a portion is missing. The sample carries about 200,000 clones, around nine tenths recorded once. Sequencing was carried out using peripheral blood. The source of these receptors is a man aged 35-49 years with acute or convalescent COVID-19.

The chain couples TRBV27 to TRBJ2-1; 9 positions match TRBD1. The germline V gene has CDR1 MNHEY and CDR2 SMNVEV (reference sequence). The CDR3 contains 14 residues. V shed 5 bases and J 8 bases; nucleotides not matched to a gene: 7. The DNA of the CDR3 is TGTGCCAGCAGTCTAACAGACAGGGGGTATGAGCAGTTCTTC. It codes for CASSLTDRGYEQFF.

The CDR3 sequence is CASSLTGTDNSPLHF. The CDR3 region has the DNA TGTGCCAGCAGCTTAACCGGGACTGACAATTCACCCCTCCACTTT. The V call is TRBV5-4, the J call TRBJ1-6; maybe TRBD1 (5 bases). The CDR3 has 15 amino acids. Trimming removed 2 bases from V and 7 bases from J, with 13 bases in between. Germline CDR1 reads SGHNT; CDR2 reads YYREEE (reference sequence).

This clone was recorded once. A read error is possible here, since a much larger clone lies one base away. The rearrangement joins TRBV7-9 to TRBJ1-2, with TRBD1 identical over 9 bases. This CDR3 comprises 13 residues. V shed 3 bases, J shed 4 bases, and the junction held 0 bases outside the gene matches. Germline values: CDR1 SEHNR, CDR2 FQNEAQ (reference sequence). For the CDR3, the DNA is TGTGCCAGCAGCTTGGGACAGGGCTATGGCTACACCTTC. It yields the protein CASSLGQGYGYTF.

For this clone: Other DNA sequences from this sample encode an identical CDR3 as well. V and J are TRBV28 and TRBJ2-7; D ambiguous. Germline V CDR1 and CDR2: MDHEN, SYDVKM. Between the trimmed V and J ends, which lost 3 bases and 3 bases, there was a span of 6 bases. The CDR3 contains 12 residues. The CDR3: CASSFQNYEQYF. The CDR3 DNA follows: TGTGCCAGCAGTTTTCAGAACTACGAGCAGTACTTC.

The rearrangement joins TRBV5-4 to TRBJ1-5; 7 bases align to TRBD1. Germline V CDR1 and CDR2: SGHNT, YYREEE (reference sequence). The V gene end was trimmed by 0 bases and the J gene end by 5 bases; junction bases not matched to a gene: 5. CDR3 length: 15 amino acids. The CDR3 sequence is CASSLGGQGDQPQHF. CDR3 in DNA: TGTGCCAGCAGCTTGGGTGGGCAGGGGGATCAGCCCCAGCATTTT.

The gene calls are TRBV9 and TRBJ1-1; 8 bases match TRBD1. The ends lost 0 bases at V and 5 bases at J; junction bases unmatched: 9. Germline V gene lookup returns CDR1 SGDLS and CDR2 YYNGEE. CDR3 length equals 16 residues. This chain's CDR3 is CASSVAPRTGRTEAFF. The CDR3 DNA is TGTGCCAGCAGCGTAGCCCCTAGGACAGGGCGGACTGAAGCTTTCTTT.

The V gene is TRBV28, the J gene TRBJ2-7; TRBD2 matches at 14 bases. Looked up from germline, CDR1 is MDHEN and CDR2 is SYDVKM. V gave up 6 bases and J gave up 2 bases; unmatched junction bases: 12. The CDR3 runs to 18 residues. The CDR3 region has the DNA TGTGCCAGCAGCAACTACCCCCCGACTAGCGGGGGGGCCTACGAGCAGTACTTC. Its protein is CASSNYPPTSGGAYEQYF.

The chain uses TRBV27 and TRBJ2-1; 8 nucleotides align to TRBD1. V gave up 3 bases and J gave up 7 bases; unmatched junction bases: 8. Germline-derived CDR1 and CDR2 are MNHEY and SMNVEV (reference sequence). The CDR3 is 15 residues long. The DNA for the CDR3 is TGTGCCAGCAGTTTTGGTCAGGGGGCTAGAAATGAGCAGTTCTTC. Translation gives CASSFGQGARNEQFF.

V gene TRBV11-2 combines with J gene TRBJ1-1; tentatively, D is TRBD1 (5 bases). Looked up from germline, CDR1 is SGHAT and CDR2 is FQNNGV. The ends were cut back, 1 base at V and 3 bases at J, with 12 bases in the middle. CDR3 length: 15 amino acids. The CDR3 sequence is CASSLGLGRDTEAFF. CDR3 coding DNA: TGTGCCAGCAGCTTAGGGCTCGGCAGGGACACTGAAGCTTTCTTT.

This clone was seen only once. The CDR3 DNA reads as TGTGCCACCAGTGAAAGGGGGCGGTGGTTGAGTGAAAAACTGTTTTTT. The encoded protein is CATSERGRWLSEKLFF. The chain combines TRBV24-1 with TRBJ1-4; 7 bases align to TRBD1. Germline V lookup: CDR1 KGHDR, CDR2 SFDVKD. The CDR3 contains 16 residues. The V segment lost 4 bases and the J segment 7 bases; nucleotides outside the gene matches: 11.

This clone was counted once. The V gene is TRBV28, the J gene TRBJ1-2; D unresolved. CDR3 length: 11 amino acids. Per germline, CDR1 MDHEN and CDR2 SYDVKM. V lost 4 bases to trimming and J lost 4 bases, with 4 bases between them. CDR3 sequence reads: CASSSRYGYTF. The CDR3 DNA follows: TGTGCCAGCAGTTCTCGCTATGGCTACACCTTC.

A single count supports this clone. The chain recombines TRBV5-1 with TRBJ2-1; TRBD2 aligns across 13 bases. Germline V CDR1 and CDR2: SGHRS, YFSETQ. This CDR3 comprises 15 residues. Losses at the gene ends were 0 bases for V and 9 bases for J; bases not matched to a gene: 3. The CDR3 DNA is TGCGCCAGCAGCTTGGCACTAGCGGGGGGGCGTGAGCAGTTCTTC. This encodes CASSLALAGGREQFF. Complete variable domain (other parts from reference TRBV5-1 and TRBJ2-1): KAGVTQTPRYLIKTRGQQVTLSCSPISGHRSVSWYQQTPGQGLQFLFEYFSETQRNKGNFPGRFSGRQFSNSRSEMNVSTLELGDSALYLCASSLALAGGREQFFGPGTRLTVL.

The V and J genes are TRBV9 and TRBJ1-2, with D possibly TRBD1 on 5 matching bases. There are 17 residues in the CDR3. Germline lookup yields CDR1 SGDLS and CDR2 YYNGEE. V was pared by 2 bases and J by 6 bases, with 23 bases between. CDR3 region: CASSVPSVEGRGDGYTF. The DNA of the CDR3 is TGTGCCAGCAGCGTCCCCTCCGTCGAGGGCCGGGGGGATGGCTACACCTTC.

This clone was found once. The genes are TRBV5-1 and TRBJ2-2; D possibly corresponds to TRBD2 (5 bases). The CDR3 has 15 residues. Germline values: CDR1 SGHRS, CDR2 YFSETQ. V was cut by 4 bases and J by 2 bases, with 12 bases left in between. The CDR3 sequence is CASSVRESNTGELFF. The CDR3 region has the DNA TGCGCCAGCAGCGTTCGGGAATCCAACACCGGGGAGCTGTTTTTT. Based on the CDR3 plus reference TRBV5-1 and TRBJ2-2, the full variable domain is KAGVTQTPRYLIKTRGQQVTLSCSPISGHRSVSWYQQTPGQGLQFLFEYFSETQRNKGNFPGRFSGRQFSNSRSEMNVSTLELGDSALYLCASSVRESNTGELFFGEGSRLTVL.

This sequence joins TRBV13 and TRBJ2-3; 7 bases fit TRBD2. In germline, CDR1 is PRHDT, CDR2 FYEKMQ (reference sequence). This CDR3 is 15 amino acids long. The V segment lost 5 bases and the J segment 5 bases; nucleotides outside the gene matches: 10. CDR3 nucleotide sequence: TGTGCCAGCAGCCCCCGACTAGCCCCGGGAGATACGCAGTATTTT. Protein product: CASSPRLAPGDTQYF.

The rearrangement uses TRBV28 and TRBJ2-3; TRBD2 aligns across 11 bases. The CDR3 totals 17 residues. Germline assignment: CDR1 MDHEN and CDR2 SYDVKM. The V and J ends lost 2 bases and 5 bases, in that order; junction bases with no gene match: 9. The DNA of the CDR3 is TGTGCCAGCAGTTTAACGGCTAGCGGGGGGTCCAGAGATACGCAGTATTTT. It codes for CASSLTASGGSRDTQYF.

The V call is TRBV19, the J call TRBJ1-1; 9 nucleotides agree with TRBD1. The trim removed 4 bases at V and 6 bases at J, leaving 12 bases unmatched. The germline gives CDR1 LNHDA, CDR2 SQIVND (reference sequence). CDR3 length equals 16 residues. This CDR3 reads CASSRGQGEIWSEAFF. The CDR3 bases are TGTGCCAGTAGTAGGGGACAGGGTGAAATCTGGTCTGAAGCTTTCTTT.

The chain uses TRBV4-1 and TRBJ2-7, with TRBD2 identical over 7 bases. Trimming removed 0 bases from V and 4 bases from J; junction bases left unmatched: 3. Germline V gene data show CDR1 as MGHRA and CDR2 as YSYEKL. The CDR3 is 14 residues long. CDR3 bases: TGCGCCAGCAGCCAAGATCGGGACTATTACGAGCAGTACTTC. Residues: CASSQDRDYYEQYF.

Comments on this clone: The sample holds other DNA sequences that translate to the same CDR3. The chain employs TRBV12-5 and TRBJ1-5; D perhaps matches TRBD1 (5 bases). Germline CDR1 is LGHNT and CDR2 is FRNRAP. V was clipped by 3 bases and J by 4 bases, with 10 bases between them. The CDR3 spans 14 residues. The CDR3 bases are TGTGCTAGTGGTTTTGGGCAGGGTAATCAGCCCCAGCATTTT. Protein: CASGFGQGNQPQHF. The full variable domain, with the rest looked up from reference TRBV12-5 and TRBJ1-5, is DARVTQTPRHKVTEMGQEVTMRCQPILGHNTVFWYRQTMMQGLELLAYFRNRAPLDDSGMPKDRFSAEMPDATLATLKIQPSEPRDSAVYFCASGFGQGNQPQHFGDGTRLSIL.

The J gene is TRBJ2-2, the V gene TRBV9; 10 nucleotides line up with TRBD1. The CDR3 spans 17 residues. Trimming cost V 3 bases and J 4 bases; bases outside gene matches: 9. Germline CDR1 and CDR2: SGDLS and YYNGEE. The CDR3 coding sequence is TGTGCCAGCAGCGACGCCTTCCGGACAGGGGGCACCGGGGAGCTGTTTTTT. Translated, it gives CASSDAFRTGGTGELFF.

The chain carries TRBV9 and TRBJ1-3; weak D call: TRBD1 (6 bases). The CDR3 loop spans 15 amino acids. V dropped 4 bases and J dropped 0 bases, with 11 bases sitting between them. The V gene's germline CDR1 is SGDLS and CDR2 YYNGEE. The CDR3 reads CASSRQVNSGNTIYF. Here the CDR3 DNA reads TGTGCCAGCAGCCGACAGGTTAACTCTGGAAACACCATATATTTT.

The chain is built from TRBV19 and TRBJ2-1; possible D gene TRBD1, 5 bases. CDR3 size: 16 residues. V was shortened by 3 bases and J by 0 bases, with 12 bases between the two germline ends. Germline V CDR1 and CDR2: LNHDA, SQIVND (reference sequence). This chain's CDR3 is CASSISADSSYNEQFF. CDR3 DNA sequence: TGTGCCAGTAGTATTTCGGCAGACAGCTCCTACAATGAGCAGTTCTTC.

Worth noting for this clone: Other DNA sequences in the sample encode the same CDR3. The chain couples TRBV7-2 to TRBJ2-7; the match to TRBD2 covers 8 bases. The ends lost 2 bases at V and 1 base at J; junction bases unmatched: 4. CDR1 is SGHTA and CDR2 is FQGNSA in the germline V gene. CDR3 length equals 15 residues. The CDR3 here is CASSLTSGGSYEQYF. The CDR3 nucleotides read TGTGCCAGCAGCTTAACGTCGGGGGGGTCCTACGAGCAGTACTTC.